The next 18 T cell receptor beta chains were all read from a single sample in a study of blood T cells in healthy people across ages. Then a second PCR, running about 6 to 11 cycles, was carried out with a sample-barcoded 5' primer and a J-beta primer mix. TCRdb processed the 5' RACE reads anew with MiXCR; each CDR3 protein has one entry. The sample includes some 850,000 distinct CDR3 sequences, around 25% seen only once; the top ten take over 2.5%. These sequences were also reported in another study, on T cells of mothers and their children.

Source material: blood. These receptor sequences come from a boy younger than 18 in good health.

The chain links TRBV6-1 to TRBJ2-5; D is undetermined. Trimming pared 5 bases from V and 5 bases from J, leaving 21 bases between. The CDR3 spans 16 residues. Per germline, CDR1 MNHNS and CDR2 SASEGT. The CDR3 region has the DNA TGTGCCAGCAGTCTGCTAAATGTACGGGTAGGGGAGACCCAGTACTTC. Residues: CASSLLNVRVGETQYF.

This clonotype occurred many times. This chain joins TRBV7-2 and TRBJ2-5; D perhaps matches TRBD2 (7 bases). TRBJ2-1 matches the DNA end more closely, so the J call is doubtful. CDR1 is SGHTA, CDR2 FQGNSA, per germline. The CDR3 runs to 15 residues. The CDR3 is CASSLAGGQYNEQFF. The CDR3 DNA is TGTGCCAGCAGCTTAGCGGGGGGGCAGTACAATGAGCAGTTCTTC.

Here the CDR3 reads CASSSAWDEKLFF. The CDR3 coding sequence is TGTGCCAGCAGCTCGGCGTGGGATGAAAAACTGTTTTTT. V gene TRBV5-6 combines with J gene TRBJ1-4; no definite D call. Trimming pared 3 bases from V and 6 bases from J, leaving 9 bases between. The CDR3 runs 13 residues. Germline CDR1 reads SGHDT; CDR2 reads YYEEEE.

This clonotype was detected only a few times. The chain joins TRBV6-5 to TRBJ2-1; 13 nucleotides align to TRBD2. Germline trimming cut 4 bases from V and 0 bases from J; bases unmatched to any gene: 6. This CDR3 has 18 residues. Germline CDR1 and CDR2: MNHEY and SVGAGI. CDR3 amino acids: CASSSTSGGPSSYNEQFF. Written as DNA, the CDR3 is TGTGCCAGCAGTTCGACTAGCGGGGGGCCGAGCTCCTACAATGAGCAGTTCTTC.

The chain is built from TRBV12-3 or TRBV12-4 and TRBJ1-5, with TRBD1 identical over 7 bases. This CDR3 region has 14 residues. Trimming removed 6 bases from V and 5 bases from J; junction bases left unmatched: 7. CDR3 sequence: CASSLTGVHQPQHF. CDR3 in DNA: TGTGCCAGCAGCCTCACAGGGGTACATCAGCCCCAGCATTTT.

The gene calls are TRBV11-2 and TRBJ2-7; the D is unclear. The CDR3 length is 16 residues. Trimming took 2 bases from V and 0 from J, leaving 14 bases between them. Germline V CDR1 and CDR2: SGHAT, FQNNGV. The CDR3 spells CASSLYMAASSYEQYF. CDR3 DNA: TGTGCCAGCAGCTTATATATGGCGGCTAGCTCCTACGAGCAGTACTTC.

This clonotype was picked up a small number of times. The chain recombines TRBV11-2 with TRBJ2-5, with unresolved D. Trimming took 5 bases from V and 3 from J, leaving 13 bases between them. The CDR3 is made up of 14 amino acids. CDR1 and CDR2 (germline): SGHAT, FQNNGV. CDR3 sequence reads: CASSESFWEETQYF. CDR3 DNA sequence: TGTGCCAGCAGCGAATCATTTTGGGAAGAGACCCAGTACTTC.

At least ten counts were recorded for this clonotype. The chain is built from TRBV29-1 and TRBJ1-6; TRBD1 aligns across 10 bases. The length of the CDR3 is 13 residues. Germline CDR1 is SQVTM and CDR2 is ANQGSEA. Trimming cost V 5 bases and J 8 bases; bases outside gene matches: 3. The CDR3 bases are TGCAGCGTTCGACAGGGGGCGGATTCACCCCTCCACTTT. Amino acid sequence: CSVRQGADSPLHF.

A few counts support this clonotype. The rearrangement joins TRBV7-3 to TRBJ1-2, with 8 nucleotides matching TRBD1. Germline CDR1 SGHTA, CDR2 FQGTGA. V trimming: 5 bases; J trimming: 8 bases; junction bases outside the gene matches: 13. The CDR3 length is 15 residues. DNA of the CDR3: TGTGCCAGCAGCACCGGGACAGGACACGACGGGGGCTACACCTTC. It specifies CASSTGTGHDGGYTF.

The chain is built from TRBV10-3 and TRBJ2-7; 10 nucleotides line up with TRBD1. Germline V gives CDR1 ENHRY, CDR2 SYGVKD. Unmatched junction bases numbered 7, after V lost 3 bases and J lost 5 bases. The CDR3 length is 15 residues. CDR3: CAISDTGTGDHEQYF. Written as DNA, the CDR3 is TGTGCCATCAGTGACACCGGGACAGGGGACCACGAGCAGTACTTC.

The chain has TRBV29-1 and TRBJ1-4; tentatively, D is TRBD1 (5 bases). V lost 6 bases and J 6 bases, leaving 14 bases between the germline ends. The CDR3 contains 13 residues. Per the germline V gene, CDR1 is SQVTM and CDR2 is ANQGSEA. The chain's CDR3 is CSVGRRLDEKLFF. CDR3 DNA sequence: TGCAGCGTGGGACGAAGATTAGATGAAAAACTGTTTTTT.

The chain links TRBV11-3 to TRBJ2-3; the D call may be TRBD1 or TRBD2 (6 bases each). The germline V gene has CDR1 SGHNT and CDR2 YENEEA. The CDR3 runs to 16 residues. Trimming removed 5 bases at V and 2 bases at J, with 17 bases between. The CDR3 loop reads CASSPVRGADTDTQYF. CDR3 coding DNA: TGTGCCAGCAGCCCCGTTAGGGGGGCGGACACAGATACGCAGTATTTT.

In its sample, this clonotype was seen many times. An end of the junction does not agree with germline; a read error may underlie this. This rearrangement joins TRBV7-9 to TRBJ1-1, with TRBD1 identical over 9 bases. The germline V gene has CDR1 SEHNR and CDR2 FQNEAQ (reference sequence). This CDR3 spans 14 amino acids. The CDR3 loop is CASSATGGNTEAFF. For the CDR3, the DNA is TGTGCCAGCAGCGCGACAGGGGGGAACACTGAAGCCTTCTTT. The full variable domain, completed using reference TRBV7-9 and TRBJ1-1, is DTGVSQNPRHKITKRGQNVTFRCDPISEHNRLYWYRQTLGQGPEFLTYFQNEAQLEKSRLLSDRFSAERPKGSFSTLEIQRTEQGDSAMYLCASSATGGNTEAFFGQGTRLTVV.

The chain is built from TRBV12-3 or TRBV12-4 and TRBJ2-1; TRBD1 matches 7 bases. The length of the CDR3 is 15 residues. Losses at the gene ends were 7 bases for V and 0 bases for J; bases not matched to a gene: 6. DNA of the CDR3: TGTGCCAGCACTCTCCGGGACAGCTCCTACAATGAGCAGTTCTTC. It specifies CASTLRDSSYNEQFF.

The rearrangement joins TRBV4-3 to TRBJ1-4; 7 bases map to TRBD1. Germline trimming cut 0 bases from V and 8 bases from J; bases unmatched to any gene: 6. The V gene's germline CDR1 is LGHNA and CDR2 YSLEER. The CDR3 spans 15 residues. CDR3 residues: CASSQDSQGREKLFF. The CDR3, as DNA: TGCGCCAGCAGCCAAGATTCACAGGGGAGAGAAAAACTGTTTTTT.

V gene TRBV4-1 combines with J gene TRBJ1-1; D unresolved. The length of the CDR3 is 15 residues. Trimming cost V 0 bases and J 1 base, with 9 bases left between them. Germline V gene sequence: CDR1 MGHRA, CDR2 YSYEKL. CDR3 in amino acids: CASSQDRTRNTEAFF. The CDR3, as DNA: TGCGCCAGCAGCCAAGACCGTACTCGGAACACTGAAGCTTTCTTT.

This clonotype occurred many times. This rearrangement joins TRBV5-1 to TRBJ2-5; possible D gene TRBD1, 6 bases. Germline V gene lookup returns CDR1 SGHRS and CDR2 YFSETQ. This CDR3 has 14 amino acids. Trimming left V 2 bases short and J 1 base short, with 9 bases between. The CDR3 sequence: CASSLQGSQETQYF. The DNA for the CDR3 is TGCGCCAGCAGCTTACAGGGATCCCAAGAGACCCAGTACTTC.

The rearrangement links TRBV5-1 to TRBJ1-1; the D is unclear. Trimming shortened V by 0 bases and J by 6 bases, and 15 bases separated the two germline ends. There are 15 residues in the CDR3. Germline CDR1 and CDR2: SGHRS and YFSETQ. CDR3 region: CASSLGTLSGAEAFF. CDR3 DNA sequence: TGCGCCAGCAGCTTGGGGACCCTCTCAGGCGCTGAAGCTTTCTTT.